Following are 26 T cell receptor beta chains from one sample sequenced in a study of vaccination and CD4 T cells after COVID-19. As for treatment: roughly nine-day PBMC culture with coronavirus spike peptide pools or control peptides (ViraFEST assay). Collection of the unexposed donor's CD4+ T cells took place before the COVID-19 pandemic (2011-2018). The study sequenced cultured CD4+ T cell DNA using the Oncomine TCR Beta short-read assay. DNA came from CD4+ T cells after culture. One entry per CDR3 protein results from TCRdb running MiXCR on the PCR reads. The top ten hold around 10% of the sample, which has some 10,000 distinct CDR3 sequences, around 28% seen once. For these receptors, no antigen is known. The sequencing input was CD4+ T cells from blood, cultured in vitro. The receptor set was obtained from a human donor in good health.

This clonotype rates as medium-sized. The chain's CDR3 is CASSREIYQPQHF. DNA for the CDR3: TGTGCCAGCAGCCGGGAAATTTATCAGCCCCAGCATTTT. This chain connects TRBV27 to TRBJ1-5; D ambiguous. The germline gives CDR1 MNHEY, CDR2 SMNVEV (reference sequence). The CDR3 runs to 13 residues. Trimming cost V 6 bases and J 5 bases, with 11 bases left between them.

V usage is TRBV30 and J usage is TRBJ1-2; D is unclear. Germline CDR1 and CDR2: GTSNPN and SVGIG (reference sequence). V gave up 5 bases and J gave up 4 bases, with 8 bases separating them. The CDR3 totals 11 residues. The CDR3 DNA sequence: TGTGCCTGGGAACGGGCCTATGGCTACACCTTC. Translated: CAWERAYGYTF.

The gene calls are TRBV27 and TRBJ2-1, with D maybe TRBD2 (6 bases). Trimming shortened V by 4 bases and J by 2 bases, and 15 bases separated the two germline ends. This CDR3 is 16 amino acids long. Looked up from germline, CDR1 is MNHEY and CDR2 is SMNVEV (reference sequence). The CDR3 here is CASSSTSGRTYNEQFF. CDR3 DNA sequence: TGTGCCAGCAGTTCGACAAGCGGGCGAACCTACAATGAGCAGTTCTTC.

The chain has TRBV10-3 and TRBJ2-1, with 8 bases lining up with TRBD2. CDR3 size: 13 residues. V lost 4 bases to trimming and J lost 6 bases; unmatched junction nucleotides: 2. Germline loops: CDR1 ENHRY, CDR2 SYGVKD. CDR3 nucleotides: TGTGCCATCAGTGGTACTAGCGGCAATGAGCAGTTCTTC. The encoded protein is CAISGTSGNEQFF.

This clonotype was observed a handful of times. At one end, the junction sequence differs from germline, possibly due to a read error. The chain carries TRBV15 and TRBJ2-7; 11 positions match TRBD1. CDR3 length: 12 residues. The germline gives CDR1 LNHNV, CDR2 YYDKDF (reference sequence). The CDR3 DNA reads TGTGCCACCAGCACGGGCGGGACAGGGGGGACCTTC. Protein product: CATSTGGTGGTF.

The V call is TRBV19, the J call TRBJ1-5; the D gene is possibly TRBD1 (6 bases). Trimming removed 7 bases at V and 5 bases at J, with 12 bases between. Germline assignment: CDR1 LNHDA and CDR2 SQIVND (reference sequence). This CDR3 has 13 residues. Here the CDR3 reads CASTNPGDQPQHF. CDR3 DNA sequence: TGTGCCAGTACTAATCCAGGGGATCAGCCCCAGCATTTT.

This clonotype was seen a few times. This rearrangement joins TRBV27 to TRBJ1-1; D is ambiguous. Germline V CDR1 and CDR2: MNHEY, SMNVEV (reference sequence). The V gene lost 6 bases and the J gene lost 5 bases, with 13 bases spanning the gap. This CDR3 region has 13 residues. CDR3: CASRTNRWTEAFF. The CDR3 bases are TGTGCCAGCAGAACAAACCGGTGGACTGAAGCTTTCTTT.

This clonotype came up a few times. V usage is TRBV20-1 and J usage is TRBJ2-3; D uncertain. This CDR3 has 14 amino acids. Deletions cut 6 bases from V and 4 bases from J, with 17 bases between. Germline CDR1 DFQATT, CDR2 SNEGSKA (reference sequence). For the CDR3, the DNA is TGCAGTGCCGTACCAGTAGAAGGGTCAGATACGCAGTATTTT. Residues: CSAVPVEGSDTQYF.

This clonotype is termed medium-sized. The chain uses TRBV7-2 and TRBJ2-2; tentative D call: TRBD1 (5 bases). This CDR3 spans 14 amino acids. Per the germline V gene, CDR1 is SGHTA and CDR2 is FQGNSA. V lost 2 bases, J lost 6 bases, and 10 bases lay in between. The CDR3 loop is CASSLMSGPGELFF. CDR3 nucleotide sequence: TGTGCCAGCAGCTTAATGTCAGGGCCCGGGGAGCTGTTTTTT. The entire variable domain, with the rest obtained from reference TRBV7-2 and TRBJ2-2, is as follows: GAGVSQSPSNKVTEKGKDVELRCDPISGHTALYWYRQSLGQGLEFLIYFQGNSAPDKSGLPSDRFSAERTGGSVSTLTIQRTQQEDSAVYLCASSLMSGPGELFFGEGSRLTVL.

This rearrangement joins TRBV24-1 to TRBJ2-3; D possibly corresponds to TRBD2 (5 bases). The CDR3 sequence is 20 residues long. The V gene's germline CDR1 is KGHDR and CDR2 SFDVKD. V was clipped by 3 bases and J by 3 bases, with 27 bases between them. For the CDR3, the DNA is TGTGCCACCAGTGATATTCCGCCGCGCGCCTCGAGGGTTGGGACAGATACGCAGTATTTT. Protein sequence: CATSDIPPRASRVGTDTQYF.

The CDR3 reads CASSIEGDTEAFF. The CDR3 region has the DNA TGTGCCAGTAGTATAGAGGGGGATACTGAAGCTTTCTTT. The chain couples TRBV19 to TRBJ1-1, with D perhaps TRBD1 (5 bases). V was pared by 0 bases and J by 5 bases, with 7 bases between. Germline V lookup: CDR1 LNHDA, CDR2 SQIVND (reference sequence). This CDR3 comprises 13 residues.

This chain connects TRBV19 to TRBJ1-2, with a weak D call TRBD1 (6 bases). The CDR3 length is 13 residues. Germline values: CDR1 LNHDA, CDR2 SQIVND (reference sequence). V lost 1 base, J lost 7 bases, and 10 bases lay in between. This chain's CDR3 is CASSIGTVPGYTF. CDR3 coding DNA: TGTGCCAGTAGTATAGGGACAGTGCCTGGCTACACCTTC.

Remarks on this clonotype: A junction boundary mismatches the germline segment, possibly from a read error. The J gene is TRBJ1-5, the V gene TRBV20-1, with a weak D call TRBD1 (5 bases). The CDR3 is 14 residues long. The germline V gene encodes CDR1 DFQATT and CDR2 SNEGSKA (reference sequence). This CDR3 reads CSTSQGAGNQPQHF. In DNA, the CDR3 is TGCAGTACTAGTCAAGGGGCGGGCAATCAGCCCCAGCATTTT.

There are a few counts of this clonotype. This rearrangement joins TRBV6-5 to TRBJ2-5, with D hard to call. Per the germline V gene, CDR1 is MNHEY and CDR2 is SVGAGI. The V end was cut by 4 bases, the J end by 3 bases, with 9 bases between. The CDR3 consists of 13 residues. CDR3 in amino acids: CASSFGSKETQYF. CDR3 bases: TGTGCCAGCAGTTTCGGGTCTAAAGAGACCCAGTACTTC.

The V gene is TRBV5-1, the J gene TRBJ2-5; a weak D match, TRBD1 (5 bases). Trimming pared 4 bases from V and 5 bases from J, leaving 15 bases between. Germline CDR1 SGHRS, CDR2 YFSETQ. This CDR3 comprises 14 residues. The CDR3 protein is CASSHQGAGETQYF. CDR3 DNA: TGCGCCAGCAGCCACCAGGGTGCTGGGGAGACCCAGTACTTC.

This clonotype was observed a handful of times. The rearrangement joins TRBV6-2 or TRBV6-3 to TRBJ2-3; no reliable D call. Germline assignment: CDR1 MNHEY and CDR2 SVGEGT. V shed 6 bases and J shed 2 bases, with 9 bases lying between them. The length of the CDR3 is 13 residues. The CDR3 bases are TGTGCCAGCAGCCAGGACCTCACAGATACGCAGTATTTT. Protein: CASSQDLTDTQYF.

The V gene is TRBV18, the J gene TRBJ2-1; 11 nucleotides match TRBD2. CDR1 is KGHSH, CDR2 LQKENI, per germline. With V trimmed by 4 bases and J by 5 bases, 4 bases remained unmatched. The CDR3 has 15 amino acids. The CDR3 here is CASSQLAGVNNEQFF. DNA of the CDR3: TGTGCCAGCTCACAACTAGCGGGAGTCAACAATGAGCAGTTCTTC.

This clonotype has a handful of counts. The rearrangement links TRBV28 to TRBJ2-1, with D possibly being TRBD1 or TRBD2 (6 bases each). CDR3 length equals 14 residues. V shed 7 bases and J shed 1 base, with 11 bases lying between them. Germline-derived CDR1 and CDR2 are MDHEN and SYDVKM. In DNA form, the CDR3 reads TGTGCCAGCATCATAGGGGGGTCCTACAATGAGCAGTTCTTC. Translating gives CASIIGGSYNEQFF.

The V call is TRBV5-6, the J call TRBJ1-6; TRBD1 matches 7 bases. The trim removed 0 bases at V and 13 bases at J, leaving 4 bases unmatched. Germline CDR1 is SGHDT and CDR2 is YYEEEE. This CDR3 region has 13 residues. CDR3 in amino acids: CASSLGPQGPLHF. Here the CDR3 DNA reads TGTGCCAGCAGCTTGGGTCCACAGGGGCCCCTCCACTTT.

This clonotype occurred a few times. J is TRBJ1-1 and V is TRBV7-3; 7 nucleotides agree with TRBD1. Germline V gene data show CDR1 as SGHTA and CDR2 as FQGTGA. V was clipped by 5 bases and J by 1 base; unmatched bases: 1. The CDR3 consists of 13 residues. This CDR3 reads CASSRQGNTEAFF. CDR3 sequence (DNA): TGTGCCAGCAGCAGACAGGGGAACACTGAAGCTTTCTTT.

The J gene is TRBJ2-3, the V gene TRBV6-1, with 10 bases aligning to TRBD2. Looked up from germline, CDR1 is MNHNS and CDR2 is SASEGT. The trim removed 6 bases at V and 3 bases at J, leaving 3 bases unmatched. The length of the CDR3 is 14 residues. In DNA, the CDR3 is TGTGCCAGCAGACAGCGGGAGGGGACAGATACGCAGTATTTT. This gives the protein CASRQREGTDTQYF.

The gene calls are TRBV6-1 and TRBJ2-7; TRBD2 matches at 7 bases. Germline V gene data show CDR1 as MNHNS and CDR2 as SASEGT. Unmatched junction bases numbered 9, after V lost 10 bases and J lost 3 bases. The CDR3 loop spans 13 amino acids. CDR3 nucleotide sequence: TGTGCCACTCTAGCAGGGAGGGGCTACGAGCAGTACTTC. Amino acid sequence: CATLAGRGYEQYF.

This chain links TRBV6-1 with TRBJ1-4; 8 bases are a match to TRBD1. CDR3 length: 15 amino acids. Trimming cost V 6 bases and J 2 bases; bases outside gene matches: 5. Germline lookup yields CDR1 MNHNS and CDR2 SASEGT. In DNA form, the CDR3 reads TGTGCCAGCAGAGGACAGGGTCGGACTAATGAAAAACTGTTTTTT. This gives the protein CASRGQGRTNEKLFF.

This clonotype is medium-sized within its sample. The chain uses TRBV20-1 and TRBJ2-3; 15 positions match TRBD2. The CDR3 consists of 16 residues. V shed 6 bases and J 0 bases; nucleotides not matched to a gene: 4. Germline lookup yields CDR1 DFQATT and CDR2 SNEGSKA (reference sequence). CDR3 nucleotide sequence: TGCAGTGCGCGGACTAGCGGGAGGGCTAGCACAGATACGCAGTATTTT. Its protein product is CSARTSGRASTDTQYF.

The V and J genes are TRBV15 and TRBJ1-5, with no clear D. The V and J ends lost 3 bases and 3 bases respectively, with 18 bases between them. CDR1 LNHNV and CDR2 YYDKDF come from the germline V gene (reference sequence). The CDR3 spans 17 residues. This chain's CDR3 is CATSRDGRNSLNQPQHF. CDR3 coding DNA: TGTGCCACCAGCAGGGACGGACGGAACAGCCTCAATCAGCCCCAGCATTTT. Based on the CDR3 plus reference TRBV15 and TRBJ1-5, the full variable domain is DAMVIQNPRYQVTQFGKPVTLSCSQTLNHNVMYWYQQKSSQAPKLLFHYYDKDFNNEADTPDNFQSRRPNTSFCFLDIRSPGLGDTAMYLCATSRDGRNSLNQPQHFGDGTRLSIL.

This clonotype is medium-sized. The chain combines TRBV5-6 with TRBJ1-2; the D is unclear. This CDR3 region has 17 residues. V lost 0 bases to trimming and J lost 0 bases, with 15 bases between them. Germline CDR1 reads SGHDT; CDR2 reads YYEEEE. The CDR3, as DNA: TGTGCCAGCAGCTTGGGGCAGGTGCCGCTGGCTAACTATGGCTACACCTTC. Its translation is CASSLGQVPLANYGYTF.